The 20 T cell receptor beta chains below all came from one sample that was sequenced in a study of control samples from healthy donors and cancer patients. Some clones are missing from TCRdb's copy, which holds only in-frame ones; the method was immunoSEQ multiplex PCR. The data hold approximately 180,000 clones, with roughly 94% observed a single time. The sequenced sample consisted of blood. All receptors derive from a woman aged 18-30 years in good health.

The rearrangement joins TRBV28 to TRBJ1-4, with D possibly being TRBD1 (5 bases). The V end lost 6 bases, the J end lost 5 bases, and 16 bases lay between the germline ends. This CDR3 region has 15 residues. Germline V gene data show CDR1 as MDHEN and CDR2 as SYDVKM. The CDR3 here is CASRRAGTGNEKLFF. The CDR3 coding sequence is TGTGCCAGCAGGCGGGCCGGGACGGGGAATGAAAAACTGTTTTTT. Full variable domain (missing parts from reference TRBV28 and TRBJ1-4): DVKVTQSSRYLVKRTGEKVFLECVQDMDHENMFWYRQDPGLGLRLIYFSYDVKMKEKGDIPEGYSVSREKKERFSLILESASTNQTSMYLCASRRAGTGNEKLFFGSGTQLSVL.

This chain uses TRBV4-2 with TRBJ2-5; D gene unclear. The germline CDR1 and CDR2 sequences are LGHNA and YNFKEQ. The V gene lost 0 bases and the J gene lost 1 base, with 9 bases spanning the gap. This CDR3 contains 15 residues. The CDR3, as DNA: TGTGCCAGCAGCCAAGACGGAAACCGCCAAGAGACCCAGTACTTC. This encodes CASSQDGNRQETQYF.

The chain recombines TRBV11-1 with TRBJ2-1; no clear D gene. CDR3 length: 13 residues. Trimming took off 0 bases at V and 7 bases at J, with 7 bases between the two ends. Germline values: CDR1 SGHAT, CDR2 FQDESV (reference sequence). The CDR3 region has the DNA TGTGCCAGCAGCTTAGCGGGCAGAAATGAGCAGTTCTTC. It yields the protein CASSLAGRNEQFF.

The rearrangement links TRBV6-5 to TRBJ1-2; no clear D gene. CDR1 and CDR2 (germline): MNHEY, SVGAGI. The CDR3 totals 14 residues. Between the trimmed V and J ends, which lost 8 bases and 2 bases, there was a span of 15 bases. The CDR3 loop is CASRRGSDNYGYTF. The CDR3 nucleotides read TGTGCCAGCCGTCGTGGGAGTGACAACTATGGCTACACCTTC.

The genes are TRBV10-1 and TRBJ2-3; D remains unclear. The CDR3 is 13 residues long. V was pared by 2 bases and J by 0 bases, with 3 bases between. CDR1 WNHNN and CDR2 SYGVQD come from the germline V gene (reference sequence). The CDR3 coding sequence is TGCGCCAGCAGTGAGGCCAGCACAGATACGCAGTATTTT. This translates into CASSEASTDTQYF.

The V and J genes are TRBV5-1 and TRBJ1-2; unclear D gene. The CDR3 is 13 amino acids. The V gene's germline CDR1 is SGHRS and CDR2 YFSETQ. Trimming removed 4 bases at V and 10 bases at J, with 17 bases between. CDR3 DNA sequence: TGCGCCAGCAGCCTTTTGGGCGGTCCTGACTACACCTTC. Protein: CASSLLGGPDYTF.

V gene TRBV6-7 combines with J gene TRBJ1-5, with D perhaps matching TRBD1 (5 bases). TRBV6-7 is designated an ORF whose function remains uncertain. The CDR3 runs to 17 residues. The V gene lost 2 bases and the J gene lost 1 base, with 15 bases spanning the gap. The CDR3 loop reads CASSYHLVPGSNQPQHF. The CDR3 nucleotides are TGTGCCAGCAGTTACCACCTCGTGCCAGGGAGCAATCAGCCCCAGCATTTT.

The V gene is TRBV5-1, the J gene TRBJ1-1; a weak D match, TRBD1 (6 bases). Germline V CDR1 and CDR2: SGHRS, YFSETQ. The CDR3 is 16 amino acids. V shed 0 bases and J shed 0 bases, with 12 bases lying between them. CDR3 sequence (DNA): TGCGCCAGCAGCTTGGAGGGACAACGAATGAACACTGAAGCTTTCTTT. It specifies CASSLEGQRMNTEAFF.

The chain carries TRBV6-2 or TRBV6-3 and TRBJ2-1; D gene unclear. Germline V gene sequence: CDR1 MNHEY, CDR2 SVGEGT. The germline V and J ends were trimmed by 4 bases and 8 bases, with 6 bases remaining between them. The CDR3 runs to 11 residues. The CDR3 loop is CASSSVDEQFF. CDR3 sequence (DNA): TGTGCCAGCAGTTCCGTGGATGAGCAGTTCTTC.

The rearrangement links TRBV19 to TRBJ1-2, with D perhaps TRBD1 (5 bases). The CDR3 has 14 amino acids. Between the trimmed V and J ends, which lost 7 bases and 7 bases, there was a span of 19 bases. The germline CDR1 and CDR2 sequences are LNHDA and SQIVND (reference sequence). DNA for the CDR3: TGTGCCAGTACCTCTGGGCCAATTCAGGGTGGCTACACCTTC. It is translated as CASTSGPIQGGYTF. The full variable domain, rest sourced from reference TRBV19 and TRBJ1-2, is DGGITQSPKYLFRKEGQNVTLSCEQNLNHDAMYWYRQDPGQGLRLIYYSQIVNDFQKGDIAEGYSVSREKKESFPLTVTSAQKNPTAFYLCASTSGPIQGGYTFGSGTRLTVV.

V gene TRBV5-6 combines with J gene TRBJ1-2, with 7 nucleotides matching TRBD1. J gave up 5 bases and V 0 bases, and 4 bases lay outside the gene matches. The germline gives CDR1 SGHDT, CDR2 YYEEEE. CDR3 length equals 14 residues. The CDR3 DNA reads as TGTGCCAGCAGCTTGGGGACAGGCTTTTATGGCTACACCTTC. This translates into CASSLGTGFYGYTF.

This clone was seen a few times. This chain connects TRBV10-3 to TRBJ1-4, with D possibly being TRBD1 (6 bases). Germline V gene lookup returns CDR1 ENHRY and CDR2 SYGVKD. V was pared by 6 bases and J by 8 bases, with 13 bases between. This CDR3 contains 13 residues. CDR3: CAIRGQKGEKLFF. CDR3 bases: TGTGCCATCAGAGGACAGAAAGGAGAAAAACTGTTTTTT.

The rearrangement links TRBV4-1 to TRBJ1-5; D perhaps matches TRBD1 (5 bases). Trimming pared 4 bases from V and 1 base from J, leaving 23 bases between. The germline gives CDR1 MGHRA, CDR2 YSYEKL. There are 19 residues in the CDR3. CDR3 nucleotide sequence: TGCGCCAGCAGCCTTACTTACACTAACATCCGGGACAGCAATCAGCCCCAGCATTTT. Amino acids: CASSLTYTNIRDSNQPQHF.

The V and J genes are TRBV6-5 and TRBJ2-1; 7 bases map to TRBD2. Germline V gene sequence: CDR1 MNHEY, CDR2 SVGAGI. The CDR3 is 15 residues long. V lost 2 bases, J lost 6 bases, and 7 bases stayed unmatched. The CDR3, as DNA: TGTGCCAGCAGTTACGGACCCTCGGGAGGCAATGAGCAGTTCTTC. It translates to CASSYGPSGGNEQFF.

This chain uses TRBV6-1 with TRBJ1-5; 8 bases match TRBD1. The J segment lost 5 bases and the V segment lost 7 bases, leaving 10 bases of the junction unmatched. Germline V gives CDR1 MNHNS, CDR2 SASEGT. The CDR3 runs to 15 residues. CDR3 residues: CASTGTGQGYQPQHF. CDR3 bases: TGTGCCAGCACGGGAACCGGACAGGGTTATCAGCCCCAGCATTTT.

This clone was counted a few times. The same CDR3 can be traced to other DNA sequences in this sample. The CDR3 sequence is CASTTGGSNYGYTF. The CDR3 DNA reads as TGTGCCAGCACGACGGGGGGGTCTAACTATGGCTACACCTTC. The chain is built from TRBV28 and TRBJ1-2, with D possibly matching TRBD1 (5 bases). Germline V gene lookup returns CDR1 MDHEN and CDR2 SYDVKM. V dropped 7 bases and J dropped 0 bases, with 12 bases sitting between them. The CDR3 runs to 14 residues.

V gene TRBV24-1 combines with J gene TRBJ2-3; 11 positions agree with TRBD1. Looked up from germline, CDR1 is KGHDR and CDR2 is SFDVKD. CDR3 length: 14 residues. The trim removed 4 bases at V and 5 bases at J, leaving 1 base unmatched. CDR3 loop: CATSEGQGVDTQYF. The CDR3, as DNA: TGTGCCACCAGTGAGGGACAGGGGGTAGATACGCAGTATTTT.

The CDR3 spells CASSYRTGEVRGYTF. CDR3 nucleotides: TGTGCCAGCAGCTACCGGACAGGGGAGGTGAGGGGCTACACCTTC. The chain links TRBV7-2 to TRBJ1-2, with 9 bases that match TRBD1. Germline lookup yields CDR1 SGHTA and CDR2 FQGNSA. The CDR3 sequence is 15 residues long. With V trimmed by 4 bases and J by 8 bases, 11 bases remained unmatched.

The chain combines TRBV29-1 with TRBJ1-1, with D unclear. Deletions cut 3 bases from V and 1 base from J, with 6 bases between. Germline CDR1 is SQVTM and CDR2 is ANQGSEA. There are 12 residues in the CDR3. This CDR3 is CSVEWGNTEAFF. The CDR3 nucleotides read TGCAGCGTTGAGTGGGGGAACACTGAAGCTTTCTTT. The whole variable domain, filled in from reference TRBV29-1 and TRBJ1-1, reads SAVISQKPSRDICQRGTSLTIQCQVDSQVTMMFWYRQQPGQSLTLIATANQGSEATYESGFVIDKFPISRPNLTFSTLTVSNMSPEDSSIYLCSVEWGNTEAFFGQGTRLTVV.

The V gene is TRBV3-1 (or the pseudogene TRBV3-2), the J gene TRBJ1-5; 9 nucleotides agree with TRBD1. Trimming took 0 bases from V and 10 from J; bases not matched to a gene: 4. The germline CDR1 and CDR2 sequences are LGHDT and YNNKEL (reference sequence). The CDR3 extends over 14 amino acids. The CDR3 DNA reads TGTGCCAGCAGCCAAGATACAGGGGGCGGCCCCCAGCATTTT. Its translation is CASSQDTGGGPQHF.